This T cell receptor (beta chain) came from a study of human T cells and chemical hapten exposure. Study summary: Skin of the upper inner arm, approximately 2 cm by approximately 2 cm, received 2% DPC for sensitization.

Regarding time point: patch test 2, 6 weeks after DPC sensitization. Treatment denoted: therapeutic diphenylcyclopropenone sensitization with weekly scalp DPC. Deletions cut 2 bases from V and 6 bases from J, with 17 bases between. CDR3 size: 16 residues. Per germline, CDR1 MNHEY and CDR2 SVGAGI. TCRdb reprocessed the RACE reads with MiXCR, giving one entry per CDR3 protein. The sample includes approximately 90,000 distinct CDR3 sequences, approximately 9.9% of them seen just once. The sequencing used whole blood, collected in connection with sensitization to the hapten diphenylcyclopropenone (DPC). This chain joins TRBV6-5 and TRBJ2-1; D is unresolved. The origin of this receptor is a man aged 35 to 55 with alopecia areata. Some clones in this sample may be carry-over from other donors' samples. Here the CDR3 DNA reads TGTGCCAGCAGTTACAACGGACGTGGGGTCCGCAATGAGCAGTTCTTC. It translates to CASSYNGRGVRNEQFF.